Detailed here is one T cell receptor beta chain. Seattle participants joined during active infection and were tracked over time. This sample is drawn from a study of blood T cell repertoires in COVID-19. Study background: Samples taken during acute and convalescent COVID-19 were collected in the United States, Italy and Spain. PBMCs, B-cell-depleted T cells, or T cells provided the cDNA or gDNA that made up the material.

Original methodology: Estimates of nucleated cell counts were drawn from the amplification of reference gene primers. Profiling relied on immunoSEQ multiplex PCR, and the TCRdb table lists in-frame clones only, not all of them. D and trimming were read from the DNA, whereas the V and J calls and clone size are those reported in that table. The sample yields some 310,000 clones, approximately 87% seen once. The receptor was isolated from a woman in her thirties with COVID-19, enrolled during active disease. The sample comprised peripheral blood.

CDR3 sequence reads: CASSTGLASSTDTQYF. In DNA form, the CDR3 reads TGTGCCAGTAGTACGGGACTAGCGAGTAGCACAGATACGCAGTATTTT. The chain has TRBV19 and TRBJ2-3; 10 nucleotides line up with TRBD2. There are 16 residues in the CDR3. J was trimmed by 0 bases and V by 4 bases; bases with no gene match: 4. CDR1 LNHDA and CDR2 SQIVND come from the germline V gene (reference sequence).